This T cell receptor beta chain emerged from a study of cytomegalovirus exposure and HLA in healthy donors. Study-wide findings and caveats: The study listed 164 cytomegalovirus-associated TCR beta chains. Through in vitro validation, three CMV-associated chains were shown to be specific for CMV antigens.

This CDR3 spans 15 amino acids. Germline assignment: CDR1 MNHEY and CDR2 SMNVEV (reference sequence). V lost 7 bases to trimming and J lost 6 bases, with 19 bases between them. A multiplex PCR was run with 60 Vbeta primers and 13 Jbeta primers. Clones were sequenced by immunoSEQ multiplex PCR, and TCRdb holds only the in-frame ones, with some missing. The sample lists roughly 130,000 clones, about three quarters seen once, with 0.85% to 1.3% in the top ten. In the case of this clone: Its antigen is undetermined.

The source of this sequence is a human donor in good health. The chain combines TRBV27 with TRBJ2-1; D is unclear. The specimen sequenced was PBMCs. The CDR3 protein is CASNFRASSGNEQFF. Written as DNA, the CDR3 is TGTGCCAGCAACTTTAGAGCGTCGTCGGGCAATGAGCAGTTCTTC.